This T cell receptor (beta chain) was sequenced during a study of shared clonotypes between healthy human individuals. All of the donors resided in Nashville, Tennessee, and each was a Caucasian adult. Around 30,000 T cell genomes, or approximately 280 ng DNA, went into unsorted PBMC replicate PCRs. Method: immunoSEQ multiplex PCR; TCRdb's copy keeps in-frame clones and lacks some. The sample has hundreds of thousands of clones, 70% to 80% seen once; the top ten hold more than 10%. CDR3 length equals 16 residues. Germline values: CDR1 SGHDT, CDR2 YYEEEE. The TCR was taken from a woman between 35 and 50 years old in good health. Some clones in this sample may be carry-over from other donors' samples. The chain employs TRBV5-6 and TRBJ2-5; TRBD1 is a possible D gene (6 bases). Gene TRBJ2-7 matches the end of the DNA better, so the J call may be wrong. The source material was PBMCs. The CDR3, as DNA: TGTGCCAGCAGCTTGGGAAGGGGGTTCGTCTCCTACGAGCAGTACTTC. It codes for CASSLGRGFVSYEQYF.